This T cell receptor beta chain was identified in a study of CD8+CD57+ T cells in acquired aplastic anemia. The overall study: The study obtained an average of approximately 3 ug of DNA from sorted CD4+ and CD8+ cells.

TCR beta VDJ and CDR3 were profiled, and genomic DNA was the template. TCRdb itself ran the reads through MiXCR, one entry per CDR3 protein. This sample has some 280,000 distinct CDR3 sequences, with roughly half found just once. Comments on this clonotype: Its antigen is unknown.

Germline assignment: CDR1 SGHTA and CDR2 FQGNSA. Trimming pared 5 bases from V and 7 bases from J, leaving 12 bases between. The CDR3 length is 14 residues. Findings and caveats of the study: Patients and controls had CD8+ Simpson's diversity values that were not significantly distinct. The study identified twenty-nine CD8+ CDR3 sequences shared by patients and controls.

The clonotype originates from a human donor with severe aplastic anemia or a healthy control (not recorded which). The sample comprised sorted CD4+, CD8+, or CD8+CD57+ T cells (not recorded which) from PBMCs. V usage is TRBV7-2 and J usage is TRBJ1-6, with D tentatively TRBD1 (6 bases). The CDR3 sequence is CASSLDRLNSPLHF. CDR3 DNA: TGTGCCAGCAGCCTCGACAGGCTAAATTCACCCCTCCACTTT.